This T cell receptor (beta chain) was identified in a study of blood T cell repertoires in COVID-19. Study background: From the United States, Italy and Spain came samples of acute and convalescent COVID-19.

CDR1 is MNHEY, CDR2 SVGAGI, per germline. Unmatched junction bases numbered 7, after V lost 6 bases and J lost 2 bases. The CDR3 totals 15 residues. The data were produced by immunoSEQ multiplex PCR, yet TCRdb's version contains in-frame clones alone and is incomplete. The top ten clones hold around 7.9% of a sample with a few hundred thousand clones, 70% to 90% of them seen once. Sequenced input: PBMCs or T cells enriched from blood (not recorded which). The receptor comes from a woman aged 55-70 years who had recovered from COVID-19. The chain recombines TRBV6-5 with TRBJ1-3; 7 nucleotides match TRBD1. The CDR3 DNA reads as TGTGCCAGCAGGGAGGACAGGAGCCCTGGAAACACCATATATTTT. Translation gives CASREDRSPGNTIYF.